This passage covers 14 T cell receptor beta chains from one sample sequenced in a study of tumor-infiltrating lymphocytes in localized non-small cell lung cancer. Data came from immunoSEQ multiplex PCR; TCRdb stores just in-frame clones and leaves some out. The sample holds around 7,100 clones; just under 65% are singletons and the top ten take about 13%. The sequencing input was uninvolved lung tissue not adjacent to the tumor. Every receptor here comes from a human donor with non-small cell lung cancer.

The V and J genes are TRBV29-1 and TRBJ2-1; D gene ambiguous. The length of the CDR3 is 12 residues. V lost 6 bases and J lost 10, with 16 bases in between. Germline V CDR1 and CDR2: SQVTM, ANQGSEA. In DNA form, the CDR3 reads TGCAGCGTACCCGGGCCAGCAATCGAGCAGTTCTTC. Residues: CSVPGPAIEQFF.

The chain combines TRBV6-1 with TRBJ1-6, with TRBD1 matching 8 bases. V dropped 7 bases and J dropped 7; count of bases not matched to a gene: 6. CDR3 size: 14 residues. Germline lookup yields CDR1 MNHNS and CDR2 SASEGT. The CDR3 region is CASIRDRGNSPLHF. Here the CDR3 DNA reads TGTGCCAGCATTAGAGACAGGGGCAATTCACCCCTCCACTTT.

This clone ranks as large. V gene TRBV4-1 combines with J gene TRBJ1-1; the D gene is possibly TRBD1 (5 bases). CDR1 is MGHRA and CDR2 is YSYEKL in the germline V gene. This CDR3 region has 14 residues. V dropped 6 bases and J dropped 0 bases, with 11 bases sitting between them. The CDR3 is CASSEDTLNTEAFF. The CDR3 DNA sequence: TGCGCCAGCAGTGAGGACACGTTGAACACTGAAGCTTTCTTT.

This clone was seen only a few times. The V and J genes are TRBV5-1 and TRBJ2-1, with 10 nucleotides matching TRBD2. CDR1 SGHRS and CDR2 YFSETQ come from the germline V gene. V was pared by 3 bases and J by 5 bases, with 5 bases of the junction left unmatched. CDR3 size: 15 residues. The CDR3: CASSSTSGVNNEQFF. The CDR3 DNA reads as TGCGCCAGCAGCTCCACTAGCGGGGTTAACAATGAGCAGTTCTTC.

In this sample, this clone turned up a few times. This chain uses TRBV11-3 with TRBJ2-1; 10 bases fit TRBD1. The germline CDR1 and CDR2 sequences are SGHNT and YENEEA. V was pared by 5 bases and J by 7 bases, with 8 bases of the junction left unmatched. CDR3 size: 15 residues. This CDR3 reads CASSGGQGFRNEQFF. CDR3 nucleotides: TGTGCCAGCAGCGGGGGACAGGGGTTTCGGAATGAGCAGTTCTTC.

J is TRBJ1-4 and V is TRBV5-4; 7 positions agree with TRBD1. The CDR3 is made up of 14 amino acids. CDR1 and CDR2 from the germline V gene are SGHNT and YYREEE (reference sequence). Trimming removed 4 bases from V and 4 bases from J; junction bases left unmatched: 4. The CDR3 reads CASSPGQDNEKLFF. The CDR3 DNA follows: TGTGCCAGCAGCCCAGGACAGGATAATGAAAAACTGTTTTTT.

This clone was detected once. A read error is the likely source, as a far larger clone sits one nucleotide away. The chain is built from TRBV14 and TRBJ1-1; D perhaps matches TRBD1 (5 bases). Between the trimmed V and J ends, which lost 3 bases and 2 bases, there was a span of 10 bases. CDR1 is SGHDN, CDR2 FVKESK, per germline. This CDR3 has 14 amino acids. CDR3 nucleotides: TGTGCCAGCAGCCATGATCAGGGCAACACTGAAGCTTTCTTT. It translates to CASSHDQGNTEAFF.

The chain is built from TRBV13 and TRBJ1-2; TRBD1 is a possible D gene (5 bases). Germline CDR1 and CDR2: PRHDT and FYEKMQ (reference sequence). This CDR3 comprises 11 residues. V lost 5 bases to trimming and J lost 6 bases, with 7 bases between them. The CDR3 nucleotides read TGTGCCAGCAGCCTCAGGGATGGCTACACCTTC. Encoded protein: CASSLRDGYTF.

The V call is TRBV18, the J call TRBJ1-1, with no clear D. The CDR3 runs 14 residues. V was trimmed by 2 bases and J by 1 base, leaving 8 bases between them. Per the germline V gene, CDR1 is KGHSH and CDR2 is LQKENI. CDR3: CASSPSVANTEAFF. The CDR3 DNA reads as TGTGCCAGCTCACCATCGGTGGCGAACACTGAAGCTTTCTTT.

J is TRBJ1-6 and V is TRBV6-5; D unclear. The CDR3 sequence is 14 residues long. Germline assignment: CDR1 MNHEY and CDR2 SVGAGI. V lost 4 bases, J lost 9 bases, and 13 bases lay in between. The CDR3 DNA follows: TGTGCCAGCAGTTCCGGCCGGGTGGGTTCACCCCTCCACTTT. This translates into CASSSGRVGSPLHF.

The chain combines TRBV19 with TRBJ1-6; D perhaps matches TRBD1 (6 bases). The CDR3 spans 13 residues. The germline CDR1 and CDR2 sequences are LNHDA and SQIVND (reference sequence). The V and J ends lost 0 bases and 10 bases respectively, with 7 bases between them. The CDR3 DNA is TGTGCCAGTAGTATAGAGGGGGGCTCACCCCTCCACTTT. Protein product: CASSIEGGSPLHF.

This clone is medium-sized in the sample. This chain uses TRBV9 with TRBJ1-2; TRBD1 might be the D (5 bases). The CDR3 is 17 residues long. The V end was cut by 0 bases, the J end by 0 bases, with 15 bases between. Germline V gene data show CDR1 as SGDLS and CDR2 as YYNGEE. The CDR3 loop is CASSVAKAQGANYGYTF. The CDR3 bases are TGTGCCAGCAGCGTAGCTAAAGCCCAGGGAGCTAACTATGGCTACACCTTC.

The CDR3 bases are TGTGCCAGCAAGGTACAGGGGAACACTGAAGCTTTCTTT. Translated: CASKVQGNTEAFF. V and J are TRBV6-5 and TRBJ1-1, with D possibly TRBD1 on 6 matching bases. The CDR3 has 13 residues. V was shortened by 7 bases and J by 1 base, with 10 bases between the two germline ends. Germline V gives CDR1 MNHEY, CDR2 SVGAGI.

The chain uses TRBV4-2 and TRBJ2-7, with a possible D match to TRBD1 (6 bases). Germline CDR1 LGHNA, CDR2 YNFKEQ. The CDR3 has 15 amino acids. V was shortened by 4 bases and J by 5 bases, with 18 bases between the two germline ends. CDR3 region: CASSPTRQANNEQYF. The DNA of the CDR3 is TGTGCCAGCAGCCCAACCCGACAGGCCAACAACGAGCAGTACTTC.